Below are 18 T cell receptor beta chains sequenced from a single sample in a study of kidney transplant recipient with SARS-CoV-2 infection (dated by TCRdb to about 2021). Sample time point, as interpreted from the label and publication: pre-pandemic baseline sample and day 111 after first positive SARS-CoV-2 test. The sample was run on an Illumina MiSeq. The raw public data were reprocessed by TCRdb itself: fastp quality trimming at Q25, MiXCR clonotype calling, in-frame beta chains only. Each CDR3 protein appears once, grouped with its most common genes and DNA. The sample data list roughly 250,000 distinct CDR3 sequences, and around 30% of these were observed just once. Nearly 7.5% of the sample comes from the top ten. The source material was a blood sample, sampled at baseline and on day 111 from a kidney transplant recipient. These receptors all stem from a young adult male patient who had COVID-19 and was a kidney transplant recipient. Some T cells may be donor cells from the graft after a transplant.

This clonotype has ten or more counts. The rearrangement uses TRBV20-1 and TRBJ1-2; D is unresolved. Germline V gives CDR1 DFQATT, CDR2 SNEGSKA (reference sequence). The CDR3 contains 16 residues. The V gene lost 4 bases and the J gene lost 4 bases, with 22 bases spanning the gap. CDR3 bases: TGCAGTGCTATAACGGTGCTGTTTCGAAAGACCTATGGCTACACCTTC. Residues: CSAITVLFRKTYGYTF.

Ten or more counts support this clonotype. This chain links TRBV4-1 with TRBJ1-2; D is perhaps TRBD1 (5 bases). Trimming stripped 3 bases from V and 4 bases from J, with 15 bases between. The length of the CDR3 is 15 residues. The V gene's germline CDR1 is MGHRA and CDR2 YSYEKL. CDR3 coding DNA: TGCGCCAGCAGCCATCCTCTTCGGGGGTCCTATGGCTACACCTTC. Translating gives CASSHPLRGSYGYTF.

This clonotype has a handful of counts. This sequence may be a read error, since a much larger clone differs from it by one base. The rearrangement uses TRBV2 and TRBJ2-7; 13 positions agree with TRBD2. There are 13 residues in the CDR3. Germline V gene lookup returns CDR1 SNHLY and CDR2 FYNNEI. V lost 11 bases to trimming and J lost 9 bases; unmatched junction nucleotides: 10. Written as DNA, the CDR3 is TGTGCCGCGGGGACTAGCGGGACTGGAGGGCAGTACTTC. It encodes CAAGTSGTGGQYF.

At least ten counts were recorded for this clonotype. This rearrangement joins TRBV2 to TRBJ1-3, with TRBD1 as a possible D gene (5 bases). This CDR3 is built from 15 residues. V dropped 6 bases and J dropped 0 bases, with 12 bases sitting between them. From germline, CDR1 is SNHLY and CDR2 FYNNEI. Written as DNA, the CDR3 is TGTGCCAGCAGAGACACAGACAGCTCTGGAAACACCATATATTTT. It specifies CASRDTDSSGNTIYF. The variable domain in full, completed from reference TRBV2 and TRBJ1-3, reads EPEVTQTPSHQVTQMGQEVILRCVPISNHLYFYWYRQILGQKVEFLVSFYNNEISEKSEIFDDQFSVERPDGSNFTLKIRSTKLEDSAMYFCASRDTDSSGNTIYFGEGSWLTVV.

About this clonotype: A far larger clone is just one base off, so this is likely a read error. The chain employs TRBV29-1 and TRBJ2-5, with 9 bases matching TRBD2. TRBJ2-7 explains the end of the DNA better; the J call may be wrong. The CDR3 sequence is 14 residues long. Germline values: CDR1 SQVTM, CDR2 ANQGSEA. In DNA form, the CDR3 reads TGCAGCGTTACGACTAGCGGAAACTCCCACGAGCAGTACTTC. As protein: CSVTTSGNSHEQYF.

This clonotype appeared many times. This rearrangement joins TRBV6-5 to TRBJ1-2; D call uncertain. V lost 4 bases to trimming and J lost 8 bases, with 11 bases between them. The CDR3 length is 12 residues. Germline V CDR1 and CDR2: MNHEY, SVGAGI. CDR3 in amino acids: CASSSPPSGYTF. CDR3 nucleotide sequence: TGTGCCAGCAGTTCACCTCCCAGCGGCTACACCTTC.

This clonotype was seen ten or more times. The chain couples TRBV5-4 to TRBJ1-2; D is ambiguous. Per the germline V gene, CDR1 is SGHNT and CDR2 is YYREEE (reference sequence). The V gene lost 7 bases and the J gene lost 4 bases, with 23 bases spanning the gap. This CDR3 is built from 16 residues. The CDR3 loop reads CASEEIVPGKTYGYTF. The DNA of the CDR3 is TGTGCCAGCGAGGAAATCGTACCAGGAAAGACCTATGGCTACACCTTC.

This clonotype was seen many times. This chain connects TRBV21-1 to TRBJ2-7; TRBD1, the table's D call, was not compared with the DNA. TRBV21-1 is reported as a pseudogene. The CDR3 runs to 15 residues. The CDR3 reads CASRYNRGLVYEQYF. The CDR3 nucleotides read TGTGCCAGCAGATATAACAGGGGGCTGGTCTACGAGCAGTACTTC.

This clonotype has at least ten counts. The CDR3 reads CASSYTGGRGTEAFF. CDR3 bases: TGTGCCAGCAGTTACACAGGGGGCCGGGGCACTGAAGCTTTCTTT. V usage is TRBV6-2 or TRBV6-3 and J usage is TRBJ1-1; TRBD1 matches at 9 bases. CDR3 length: 15 residues. In germline, CDR1 is MNHEY, CDR2 SVGEGT. Unmatched junction bases numbered 5, after V lost 2 bases and J lost 4 bases.

This clonotype was seen ten or more times. J is TRBJ1-5 and V is TRBV15; D possibly corresponds to TRBD1 (5 bases). V lost 0 bases and J 1 base, leaving 16 bases between the germline ends. The CDR3 has 18 residues. Looked up from germline, CDR1 is LNHNV and CDR2 is YYDKDF (reference sequence). CDR3 DNA: TGTGCCACCAGCAGAGATGGGTGGACACTCGAGAGCAATCAGCCCCAGCATTTT. Protein: CATSRDGWTLESNQPQHF.

The CDR3 reads CATGTSYLTETYNEQFF. CDR3 sequence (DNA): TGTGCCACTGGGACTAGCTACCTAACTGAGACTTACAATGAGCAGTTCTTC. The J gene is TRBJ2-1, the V gene TRBV19, with 9 bases that match TRBD2. Germline V gene data show CDR1 as LNHDA and CDR2 as SQIVND (reference sequence). Losses at the gene ends were 10 bases for V and 4 bases for J; bases not matched to a gene: 17. There are 17 residues in the CDR3. Variable domain in full (rest from reference TRBV19 and TRBJ2-1): DGGITQSPKYLFRKEGQNVTLSCEQNLNHDAMYWYRQDPGQGLRLIYYSQIVNDFQKGDIAEGYSVSREKKESFPLTVTSAQKNPTAFYLCATGTSYLTETYNEQFFGPGTRLTVL.

A note on this clonotype: A far more abundant clone sits one base away, making this likely a read error. The chain joins TRBV7-9 to TRBJ1-1, with no clear D. This CDR3 has 12 residues. The germline V gene encodes CDR1 SEHNR and CDR2 FQNEAQ (reference sequence). The ends were cut back, 0 bases at V and 4 bases at J, with 3 bases in the middle. CDR3 loop: CASSLAGTEAFF. CDR3 nucleotides: TGTGCCAGCAGCTTAGCCGGCACTGAAGCTTTCTTT.

This clonotype was counted many times. This chain joins TRBV6-5 and TRBJ1-2; TRBD1 aligns across 7 bases. The length of the CDR3 is 13 residues. After removal of 6 bases from V and 7 bases from J, the junction contained 8 bases not matched to a gene. The V gene's germline CDR1 is MNHEY and CDR2 SVGAGI. The CDR3 nucleotides are TGTGCCAGCAGGGGTAGGGGGCTTGGTGGCTACACCTTC. Encoded protein: CASRGRGLGGYTF.

This clonotype was detected many times. The V and J genes are TRBV6-5 and TRBJ1-6; no definite D call. The CDR3 extends over 12 amino acids. The germline V gene encodes CDR1 MNHEY and CDR2 SVGAGI. The V end was cut by 5 bases, the J end by 10 bases, with 9 bases between. CDR3 bases: TGTGCCAGCAGTCGACTCAGGTCACCCCTCCACTTT. Its protein is CASSRLRSPLHF.

This clonotype counts as medium-sized. The chain is built from TRBV5-6 and TRBJ1-1, with TRBD1 as a possible D gene (5 bases). The CDR3 consists of 14 residues. From germline, CDR1 is SGHDT and CDR2 YYEEEE. The germline V and J ends were trimmed by 5 bases and 3 bases, with 14 bases remaining between them. CDR3 in DNA: TGTGCCAGCAGGGTCCAGGGCTGGGACACTGAAGCTTTCTTT. This codes for CASRVQGWDTEAFF.

In the case of this clonotype: A read error may be the cause here, since a much bigger clone is one base away. The chain recombines TRBV20-1 with TRBJ1-1, with 7 bases identical to TRBD1. This CDR3 spans 13 amino acids. V gave up 3 bases and J gave up 3 bases; unmatched junction bases: 4. CDR1 DFQATT and CDR2 SNEGSKA come from the germline V gene (reference sequence). The CDR3: CSASPQGDTEAFF. In nucleotides, the CDR3 is TGCAGTGCTAGCCCCCAGGGGGACACTGAAGCTTTCTTT.

This clonotype was seen many times. J is TRBJ2-2 and V is TRBV19, with 16 bases fitting TRBD2. V shed 1 base and J 4 bases; nucleotides not matched to a gene: 6. CDR1 is LNHDA and CDR2 is SQIVND in the germline V gene (reference sequence). The CDR3 has 19 amino acids. The DNA for the CDR3 is TGTGCCAGTAGTATAGGGGGACTAGCGGGAGGGCCGTCCACCGGGGAGCTGTTTTTT. Translated, it gives CASSIGGLAGGPSTGELFF.

The genes are TRBV5-5 and TRBJ1-1; weak D call: TRBD1 (5 bases). Trimming left V 2 bases short and J 6 bases short, with 11 bases between. Per the germline V gene, CDR1 is SGHKS and CDR2 is YYEKEE (reference sequence). The CDR3 spans 13 residues. CDR3 in DNA: TGTGCCAGCAGCTTTACACAGGTCGCTGAAGCTTTCTTT. Protein: CASSFTQVAEAFF.